This TCR beta chain was sequenced in a study of CD8+ T cells in alopecia areata. The V and J ends lost 3 bases and 1 base respectively, with 12 bases between them. The CDR3 spans 15 residues. Germline lookup yields CDR1 MNHEY and CDR2 SVGAGI. RNA extraction and reverse transcription yielded cDNA as sequencing template. This table comes from immunoSEQ multiplex PCR, and its TCRdb copy is limited to in-frame clones, with some not included. The table has about 170,000 clones, 65% to 75% seen once; the top ten hold about an eighth. The TCR comes from a human donor with alopecia areata. The material sequenced was CD8+ T cells sorted from blood, taken at week 0. This chain joins TRBV6-5 and TRBJ2-5; tentative D call: TRBD2 (7 bases). The CDR3 DNA is TGTGCCAGCAGTTATGGAGGGGGGGGCCAAGAGACCCAGTACTTC. The encoded protein is CASSYGGGGQETQYF.